The T cell receptor beta chain under discussion was sequenced for a study of identical twins. Overall study results and limits: The study found excess low generation probability among twin-shared out-of-frame alpha sequences. In drawing conclusions, the study used cross-sectional statistical analysis and did not follow the same donors.

This clonotype was detected a few times. Its antigen is still unknown. CDR1 is MNHEY and CDR2 is SMNVEV in the germline V gene (reference sequence). V lost 2 bases and J lost 4; bases outside the gene matches: 6. The CDR3 consists of 15 residues. TCRdb itself ran the 5' RACE reads through MiXCR, one entry per CDR3 protein. This table holds 1,800,000 or so distinct CDR3 sequences, roughly a third found once. The donor group consisted entirely of healthy Caucasians. Sequenced input: cord blood. The J gene is TRBJ1-2, the V gene TRBV27; 8 bases align to TRBD1. This TCR was sampled from a newborn girl in good health. In nucleotides, the CDR3 is TGTGCCAGCAGTTTAGGACAGGGTTTTATCTATGGCTACACCTTC. It translates to CASSLGQGFIYGYTF.